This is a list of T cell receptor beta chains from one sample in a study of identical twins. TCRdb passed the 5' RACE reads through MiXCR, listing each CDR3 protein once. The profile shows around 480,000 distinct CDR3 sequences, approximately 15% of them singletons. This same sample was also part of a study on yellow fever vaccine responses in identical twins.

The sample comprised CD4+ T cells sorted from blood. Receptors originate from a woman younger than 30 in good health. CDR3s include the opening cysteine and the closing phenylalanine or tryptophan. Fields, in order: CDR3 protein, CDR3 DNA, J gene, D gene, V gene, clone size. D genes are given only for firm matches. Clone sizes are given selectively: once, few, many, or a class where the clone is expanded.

CASSPRGRETQYF,TGTGCCAGCAGCCCCCGTGGGAGGGAGACCCAGTACTTC,TRBJ2-5,-,TRBV5-6,-
CASSLARAGRNQETQYF,TGTGCCAGCAGCTTAGCGAGGGCAGGGAGGAACCAAGAGACCCAGTACTTC,TRBJ2-5,-,TRBV7-6,once
CASSPSPGREEETQYF,TGTGCCAGCAGCCCCTCTCCGGGACGGGAGGAGGAGACCCAGTACTTC,TRBJ2-5,TRBD2,TRBV13,-
CSVDDRGTEAFF,TGCAGCGTTGATGACAGGGGCACTGAAGCTTTCTTT,TRBJ1-1,TRBD1,TRBV29-1,many
CASTPGSYNEQFF,TGTGCCAGCACCCCCGGGAGTTACAATGAGCAGTTCTTC,TRBJ2-1,-,TRBV12-3/TRBV12-4,many
CASSLRDIMNTEAFF,TGTGCCAGCAGCCTACGGGACATAATGAACACTGAAGCTTTCTTT,TRBJ1-1,-,TRBV7-9,-
CASSPPLGRNTEAFF,TGTGCCAGCAGCCCGCCTCTTGGTCGCAACACTGAAGCTTTCTTT,TRBJ1-1,-,TRBV7-9,-
CASSFRTSHTDTQYF,TGTGCCAGCAGCTTTCGGACTAGTCACACAGATACGCAGTATTTT,TRBJ2-3,TRBD2,TRBV7-2,-
CASSRGTGNEKLFF,TGTGCCAGCAGCCGCGGGACAGGGAATGAAAAACTGTTTTTT,TRBJ1-4,TRBD1,TRBV3-1,many
CASRNLGGQYF,TGTGCCAGCAGAAACCTCGGGGGGCAGTACTTC,TRBJ2-7,-,TRBV2,few
CASSNPSGTADTGELFF,TGTGCCAGCAGCAACCCGAGCGGAACAGCCGACACCGGGGAGCTGTTTTTT,TRBJ2-2,-,TRBV9,few
CSARSLTRKQFF,TGCAGTGCTAGATCTCTGACTCGAAAGCAGTTCTTC,TRBJ2-1,-,TRBV20-1,few
CAISESTPGELFF,TGTGCCATCAGTGAGTCTACCCCCGGGGAGCTGTTTTTT,TRBJ2-2,-,TRBV10-3,-
CASSKGPYYEQYF,TGTGCCAGCAGTAAGGGACCTTACTACGAGCAGTACTTC,TRBJ2-7,-,TRBV12-3/TRBV12-4,few
CASSERQGEIETQYF,TGTGCCAGCAGCGAAAGACAGGGGGAAATTGAGACCCAGTACTTC,TRBJ2-5,TRBD1,TRBV7-9,-